Listed here are 3 T cell receptor beta chains from one sample, sequenced in a study of Ad26.COV2.S vaccination and SARS-CoV-2 variants (dated by TCRdb to the early 2020s). Library creation used the immunoSEQ multiplex PCR assay. In TCRdb, the immuneACCESS table is reduced to in-frame sequences with V and J assigned. These tables do not hold every clone; where another copy was compared, an unresolved V gene accounts for under half, and the others remain unexplained. In this sample the table shows some 290,000 clones, around four fifths of which occur a single time. Approximately 2.1% of the sample comes from the top ten. The sample's treatment or condition, from its label and the paper: about 20 received Ad26.COV2.S at low or high dose, single or two shots; several received placebo; per-sample allocation not given. Repertoires of vaccine and placebo recipients were sequenced from samples taken on day 63 after the first injection.

The sample here was peripheral blood, taken in a trial of Ad26.COV2.S vaccine versus placebo. The source of these receptors is a person aged 18-65 years who received the Ad26.COV2.S COVID-19 vaccine or a placebo.

The CDR3 DNA reads TGTGCCAGCAGCGAGGGACTAGGGGGACAGCCCCAGCATTTT. Its translation is CASSEGLGGQPQHF. The chain is built from TRBV3-1 (or the pseudogene TRBV3-2) and TRBJ1-5; D might be TRBD1 (6 bases). Germline CDR1 is LGHDT and CDR2 is YNNKEL (reference sequence). V lost 5 bases, J lost 7 bases, and 15 bases lay in between. The CDR3 is made up of 14 amino acids.

This sequence joins TRBV7-8 and TRBJ2-3; TRBD2 matches 9 bases. The V gene end was trimmed by 1 base and the J gene end by 1 base; junction bases not matched to a gene: 3. The CDR3 sequence is 16 residues long. CDR1 is SGHVS and CDR2 is FQNEAQ in the germline V gene. As DNA, the CDR3 is TGTGCCAGCAGCTTAGGCGGGGGGGCCGGCACAGATACGCAGTATTTT. Translation: CASSLGGGAGTDTQYF. The entire variable domain, with the rest obtained from reference TRBV7-8 and TRBJ2-3, is as follows: GAGVSQSPRYKVAKRGQDVALRCDPISGHVSLFWYQQALGQGPEFLTYFQNEAQLDKSGLPSDRFFAERPEGSVSTLKIQRTQQEDSAVYLCASSLGGGAGTDTQYFGPGTRLTVL.

CDR3 DNA: TGTGCCACCAGTGATTTTTCGACCGGGACAGGACGAAATCAGCCCCAGCATTTT. Residues: CATSDFSTGTGRNQPQHF. The rearrangement links TRBV24-1 to TRBJ1-5; TRBD1 matches at 8 bases. This CDR3 has 18 residues. The V and J ends lost 1 base and 4 bases, in that order; junction bases with no gene match: 11. Germline V gene sequence: CDR1 KGHDR, CDR2 SFDVKD.